This T cell receptor beta chain is from a study of blood T cell repertoires in COVID-19. The table came from immunoSEQ multiplex PCR; TCRdb's copy has only in-frame clones and leaves some out. The data contain 200,000 to 300,000 clones, roughly 83% of them singletons. This CDR3 spans 15 amino acids. Germline CDR1 is LNHDA and CDR2 is SQIVND (reference sequence). With V trimmed by 5 bases and J by 4 bases, 8 bases remained unmatched. The TCR originated in a man aged 40-49 years with acute or convalescent COVID-19. The chain joins TRBV19 to TRBJ1-3; 7 bases map to TRBD1. The sample comprised peripheral blood. CDR3 coding DNA: TGTGCCAGTAGTCCTCCGGGACAGAGGGGAAACACCATATATTTT. As protein: CASSPPGQRGNTIYF.